This record concerns one T cell receptor beta chain sequence. Antigen specificity is unknown. The data belong to a study of a mutant IDH1 vaccine in newly diagnosed glioma. Across the whole study: Vaccinations were initiated 4-6 weeks following radiotherapy alone, or were given together with temozolomide cycles. It was radiotherapy, temozolomide, or both that patients received previously, with most receiving both. Week 35 was safety follow-up visit V12; week 47 was end-of-study visit V13.

The repertoire was sequenced with immunoSEQ multiplex PCR; TCRdb's copy has only in-frame clones and lacks some. The sample has about 56,000 clones; 70% to 85% are singletons. Time point here: week 47, end of study. Doses comprised 300 ug of mutant IDH1 20-mer peptide each, plus topical imiquimod. The study gave patients eight vaccinations in weeks 1, 3, 5, 7, 11, 15, 19, 23. This sequence originates from a man in his fifties or sixties with glioma. Sequenced here: PBMCs, sampled from a glioma patient whose treatment included an IDH1 peptide vaccine.

CDR3 in amino acids: CASSAGGRETQYF. CDR3 nucleotide sequence: TGTGCCTCCTCCGCAGGGGGGCGGGAGACCCAGTACTTC. The chain joins TRBV19 to TRBJ2-5; D is possibly TRBD1 (7 bases). From germline, CDR1 is LNHDA and CDR2 SQIVND (reference sequence). The CDR3 sequence is 13 residues long. Trimming left V 11 bases short and J 5 bases short, with 18 bases between.